This record covers a single TCR beta chain. Its antigen remains unknown. This sample is drawn from a study of cytomegalovirus exposure and HLA in healthy donors. Study details: Ancestry clustering placed about 80% of several hundred genotyped donors in the Caucasian-associated cluster. Study outcomes and limitations: Per a prior analysis, the majority of TCR beta V segments were productive roughly 90% or roughly 30% of the time. High sensitivity and specificity were reportedly achieved when the classifier diagnosed cytomegalovirus status.

All donors participated as healthy donors of bone marrow. 60 Vbeta and 13 Jbeta primers were used in PCR. Only in-frame clones appear in the TCRdb table, and some are missing; sequencing was by immunoSEQ multiplex PCR. The sample holds 150,000 to 200,000 clones, 75% to 85% seen once. The length of the CDR3 is 15 residues. Deletions cut 5 bases from V and 3 bases from J, with 11 bases between. Germline V gene lookup returns CDR1 SEHNR and CDR2 FQNEAQ (reference sequence). Sequenced: PBMCs. This chain connects TRBV7-9 to TRBJ2-6; D gene uncertain. The TCR sequence derives from a woman aged 50 to 65 in good health and CMV-seronegative. Here the CDR3 reads CASSQLFGGANVLTF. For the CDR3, the DNA is TGTGCCAGCAGCCAACTCTTCGGTGGGGCCAACGTCCTGACTTTC.